The 29 T cell receptor beta chains reported below all come from one sample, sequenced in a study of T cell responses to AZD1222 COVID-19 vaccine. Profiled with immunoSEQ multiplex PCR; TCRdb holds only in-frame clones, not every one. This table has some 140,000 clones, around 90% appearing once. The sample consisted of peripheral blood, taken on day 0 of AZD1222 vaccination. All receptors come from an adult in good health.

V gene TRBV7-9 combines with J gene TRBJ1-2; D is perhaps TRBD1 (5 bases). CDR3 length: 17 residues. Between the trimmed V and J ends, which lost 1 base and 1 base, there was a span of 16 bases. The germline CDR1 and CDR2 sequences are SEHNR and FQNEAQ (reference sequence). The CDR3 loop reads CASSLVDRPRGNYGYTF. The CDR3 DNA sequence: TGTGCCAGCAGCTTAGTCGACAGACCGAGGGGTAACTATGGCTACACCTTC. The complete variable domain, with remaining parts taken from reference TRBV7-9 and TRBJ1-2, reads DTGVSQNPRHKITKRGQNVTFRCDPISEHNRLYWYRQTLGQGPEFLTYFQNEAQLEKSRLLSDRFSAERPKGSFSTLEIQRTEQGDSAMYLCASSLVDRPRGNYGYTFGSGTRLTVV.

The V call is TRBV19, the J call TRBJ1-1; TRBD1 matches 7 bases. This CDR3 has 13 residues. Germline V gene data show CDR1 as LNHDA and CDR2 as SQIVND (reference sequence). Trimming at V came to 1 base and at J to 10 bases, leaving 6 bases not matched to a gene. The CDR3 region is CASSIGQGGGAFF. CDR3 sequence (DNA): TGTGCCAGTAGTATAGGACAGGGAGGAGGAGCTTTCTTT.

V gene TRBV19 combines with J gene TRBJ1-2; 7 bases map to TRBD1. The J segment lost 4 bases and the V segment lost 8 bases, leaving 16 bases of the junction unmatched. The CDR3 is 16 residues long. Germline CDR1 LNHDA, CDR2 SQIVND (reference sequence). CDR3: CASRMTGIIVGYGYTF. DNA for the CDR3: TGTGCCAGTCGCATGACAGGGATTATCGTTGGCTATGGCTACACCTTC.

The chain employs TRBV30 and TRBJ1-5; possible D gene TRBD1, 6 bases. The CDR3 is made up of 15 amino acids. In germline, CDR1 is GTSNPN, CDR2 SVGIG (reference sequence). With 0 bases removed from V and 6 bases from J, the gap between germline ends came to 15 bases. As DNA, the CDR3 is TGTGCCTGGAGTGTACCGGGCAGGGGCCGTCAGCCCCAGCATTTT. It specifies CAWSVPGRGRQPQHF.

The chain employs TRBV9 and TRBJ2-7; D possibly corresponds to TRBD1 (6 bases). In germline, CDR1 is SGDLS, CDR2 YYNGEE. There are 14 residues in the CDR3. V was pared by 3 bases and J by 0 bases, with 10 bases between. In nucleotides, the CDR3 is TGTGCCAGCAGCGAACAGGGCCTCTCCTACGAGCAGTACTTC. Translated, it gives CASSEQGLSYEQYF.

This clone was seen just once. This rearrangement joins TRBV9 to TRBJ2-7; 9 bases map to TRBD1. Per the germline V gene, CDR1 is SGDLS and CDR2 is YYNGEE. V lost 3 bases and J lost 2; bases outside the gene matches: 9. The CDR3 runs to 16 residues. CDR3 nucleotide sequence: TGTGCCAGCAGCGGACAAGACAGGGGGGTTCCCTACGAGCAGTACTTC. Translated, it gives CASSGQDRGVPYEQYF.

The rearrangement uses TRBV4-1 and TRBJ1-1, with D unclear. The CDR3 consists of 14 residues. Germline V lookup: CDR1 MGHRA, CDR2 YSYEKL. The V and J ends lost 0 bases and 4 bases respectively, with 9 bases between them. The CDR3 region has the DNA TGCGCCAGCAGCCAAGATAGAGGGCCCACTGAAGCTTTCTTT. Protein: CASSQDRGPTEAFF.

The genes are TRBV6-5 and TRBJ1-5; D uncertain. CDR3 length equals 12 residues. In germline, CDR1 is MNHEY, CDR2 SVGAGI. V was trimmed by 3 bases and J by 2 bases, leaving 2 bases between them. CDR3 sequence (DNA): TGTGCCAGCAGTTATCGCAATCAGCCCCAGCATTTT. Residues: CASSYRNQPQHF.

This rearrangement joins TRBV21-1 to TRBJ1-1. TRBV21-1 is flagged as a pseudogene. The CDR3 loop spans 9 amino acids. The CDR3 spells CASSREAFF. The CDR3 DNA sequence: TGTGCCAGCAGCAGGGAAGCTTTCTTT.

The table lists this clone with a count of one. This sequence joins TRBV7-9 and TRBJ1-2; D is unclear. With 0 bases removed from V and 4 bases from J, the gap between germline ends came to 9 bases. The CDR3 loop spans 14 amino acids. Germline loops: CDR1 SEHNR, CDR2 FQNEAQ (reference sequence). CDR3 DNA: TGTGCCAGCAGCTTAGCGGTCCCCTTCTATGGCTACACCTTC. Its translation is CASSLAVPFYGYTF. Drawing the rest from reference TRBV7-9 and TRBJ1-2, the complete variable domain is DTGVSQNPRHKITKRGQNVTFRCDPISEHNRLYWYRQTLGQGPEFLTYFQNEAQLEKSRLLSDRFSAERPKGSFSTLEIQRTEQGDSAMYLCASSLAVPFYGYTFGSGTRLTVV.

The chain recombines TRBV19 with TRBJ1-4, with 9 bases fitting TRBD1. With 5 bases clipped from V and 3 bases from J, the junction kept 4 bases outside the gene matches. CDR1 is LNHDA, CDR2 SQIVND, per germline (reference sequence). The CDR3 spans 15 residues. The CDR3 region is CASSPGQGPNEKLFF. CDR3 sequence (DNA): TGTGCCAGTAGTCCGGGACAGGGACCTAATGAAAAACTGTTTTTT. The complete variable domain, with remaining parts taken from reference TRBV19 and TRBJ1-4, reads DGGITQSPKYLFRKEGQNVTLSCEQNLNHDAMYWYRQDPGQGLRLIYYSQIVNDFQKGDIAEGYSVSREKKESFPLTVTSAQKNPTAFYLCASSPGQGPNEKLFFGSGTQLSVL.

The V call is TRBV19, the J call TRBJ2-2, with D possibly TRBD1 on 6 matching bases. This CDR3 is built from 14 residues. The V gene's germline CDR1 is LNHDA and CDR2 SQIVND (reference sequence). V lost 4 bases, J lost 3 bases, and 9 bases lay in between. The CDR3 DNA reads as TGTGCCAGTAGTACGACAGGAGACACCGGGGAGCTGTTTTTT. Protein: CASSTTGDTGELFF.

This clone occurred once. This chain joins TRBV25-1 and TRBJ1-2; 7 bases are a match to TRBD1. CDR3 length: 12 amino acids. Germline V gene data show CDR1 as MGHDK and CDR2 as SYGVNS. V shed 9 bases, J shed 4 bases, and the junction held 5 bases outside the gene matches. The CDR3 spells CASTRDSYGYTF. The CDR3 DNA is TGTGCCAGTACCCGGGACAGCTATGGCTACACCTTC.

This chain joins TRBV10-3 and TRBJ1-1, with 10 nucleotides matching TRBD1. With V trimmed by 1 base and J by 4 bases, 0 bases remained unmatched. The CDR3 sequence is 14 residues long. Germline values: CDR1 ENHRY, CDR2 SYGVKD. CDR3 amino acids: CAISEWTGGTEAFF. The CDR3 DNA sequence: TGTGCCATCAGTGAGTGGACAGGGGGCACTGAAGCTTTCTTT.

This rearrangement joins TRBV15 to TRBJ1-3; D is perhaps TRBD1 (6 bases). V was clipped by 4 bases and J by 5 bases, with 15 bases between them. This CDR3 contains 15 residues. Germline V lookup: CDR1 LNHNV, CDR2 YYDKDF (reference sequence). CDR3 in DNA: TGTGCCACCAGCAACCGGGACATCCAGCGAAACACCATATATTTT. Residues: CATSNRDIQRNTIYF.

This clone has more than one count but fewer than ten. V gene TRBV19 combines with J gene TRBJ1-5; D may be TRBD1 (5 bases). The germline gives CDR1 LNHDA, CDR2 SQIVND (reference sequence). V was shortened by 2 bases and J by 3 bases, with 11 bases between the two germline ends. The CDR3 is 15 amino acids. CDR3 in amino acids: CASSIRQGNNQPQHF. The CDR3, as DNA: TGTGCCAGTAGTATACGGCAGGGTAACAATCAGCCCCAGCATTTT.

The rearrangement uses TRBV11-2 and TRBJ2-1, with D perhaps TRBD1 (7 bases). CDR3 length: 18 amino acids. The V and J ends lost 5 bases and 0 bases respectively, with 20 bases between them. Germline V lookup: CDR1 SGHAT, CDR2 FQNNGV. The CDR3 coding sequence is TGTGCCAGCAGCAGACAGGGAGGTACCTTAAGCTCCTACAATGAGCAGTTCTTC. The encoded protein is CASSRQGGTLSSYNEQFF. The complete variable domain, with remaining parts taken from reference TRBV11-2 and TRBJ2-1, reads EAGVAQSPRYKIIEKRQSVAFWCNPISGHATLYWYQQILGQGPKLLIQFQNNGVVDDSQLPKDRFSAERLKGVDSTLKIQPAKLEDSAVYLCASSRQGGTLSSYNEQFFGPGTRLTVL.

The rearrangement links TRBV9 to TRBJ1-1; the D is unclear. The CDR3 is 13 residues long. Germline V gene data show CDR1 as SGDLS and CDR2 as YYNGEE. Deletions cut 0 bases from V and 3 bases from J, with 6 bases between. The DNA of the CDR3 is TGTGCCAGCAGCGTAGGTGGGCACACTGAAGCTTTCTTT. Translation: CASSVGGHTEAFF.

This clone occurred a few times. The chain uses TRBV10-2 and TRBJ1-6, with D possibly being TRBD1 (5 bases). Germline assignment: CDR1 WSHSY and CDR2 SAAADI. This CDR3 is built from 16 residues. The V end was cut by 0 bases, the J end by 9 bases, with 15 bases between. CDR3 nucleotide sequence: TGCGCCAGCAGTGAGTCAGTGGGGGTCCAAGGTTCACCCCTCCACTTT. It is translated as CASSESVGVQGSPLHF.

The CDR3 reads CASTTGLAGVSYNEQFF. For the CDR3, the DNA is TGTGCCAGCACCACCGGACTAGCGGGAGTCTCCTACAATGAGCAGTTCTTC. The rearrangement uses TRBV2 and TRBJ2-1; the match to TRBD2 covers 13 bases. J gave up 0 bases and V 7 bases, and 6 bases lay outside the gene matches. This CDR3 contains 17 residues. Per germline, CDR1 SNHLY and CDR2 FYNNEI.

This clone was recorded once. J is TRBJ1-2 and V is TRBV3-1 (or the pseudogene TRBV3-2); D not certain. The length of the CDR3 is 14 residues. Trimming pared 4 bases from V and 7 bases from J, leaving 16 bases between. Germline V gene data show CDR1 as LGHDT and CDR2 as YNNKEL (reference sequence). DNA for the CDR3: TGTGCCAGCAGCCTTGCCGAGAGCTTTAGTGGCTACACCTTC. It specifies CASSLAESFSGYTF.

The chain recombines TRBV7-9 with TRBJ2-2; D is undetermined. The V gene's germline CDR1 is SEHNR and CDR2 FQNEAQ (reference sequence). V lost 4 bases and J 8 bases, leaving 14 bases between the germline ends. CDR3 size: 14 residues. The CDR3 region is CASSSERVGGELFF. In DNA form, the CDR3 reads TGTGCCAGCAGCTCCGAGCGAGTCGGAGGGGAGCTGTTTTTT.

The chain has TRBV9 and TRBJ1-4; D call uncertain. Germline V gene lookup returns CDR1 SGDLS and CDR2 YYNGEE. Trimming stripped 4 bases from V and 6 bases from J, with 13 bases between. CDR3 length equals 14 residues. CDR3 sequence (DNA): TGTGCCAGCAGCCTCCGCCCCGGGGATGAAAAACTGTTTTTT. It encodes CASSLRPGDEKLFF.

This chain connects TRBV11-2 to TRBJ1-2, with no clear D. Germline CDR1 reads SGHAT; CDR2 reads FQNNGV. The CDR3 contains 11 residues. V shed 4 bases and J shed 7 bases, with 7 bases lying between them. CDR3 bases: TGTGCCAGCAGCTACAGAGGTGGCTACACCTTC. It translates to CASSYRGGYTF.

This chain uses TRBV6-2 or TRBV6-3 with TRBJ1-2; 9 bases fit TRBD1. V gave up 5 bases and J gave up 1 base; unmatched junction bases: 5. The germline gives CDR1 MNHEY, CDR2 SVGEGT. CDR3 size: 15 residues. CDR3: CASSQGQGFNYGYTF. CDR3 sequence (DNA): TGTGCCAGCAGTCAAGGACAGGGGTTTAACTATGGCTACACCTTC.

This clone appeared a single time. The rearrangement links TRBV5-1 to TRBJ1-5; D perhaps matches TRBD1 (5 bases). Germline CDR1 SGHRS, CDR2 YFSETQ. V was cut by 4 bases and J by 3 bases, with 11 bases left in between. This CDR3 contains 14 residues. The CDR3 DNA is TGCGCCAGCAGCCCTCAGGGCAACAATCAGCCCCAGCATTTT. It specifies CASSPQGNNQPQHF.

DNA of the CDR3: TGTGCCAGCAGCCCTCCGTTGCGGACAGCCGCAATCATGAACACTGAAGCTTTCTTT. Translating it yields CASSPPLRTAAIMNTEAFF. The rearrangement links TRBV7-9 to TRBJ1-1, with a possible D match to TRBD1 (6 bases). The CDR3 totals 19 residues. Germline CDR1 and CDR2: SEHNR and FQNEAQ (reference sequence). V shed 5 bases and J shed 0 bases, with 25 bases lying between them. Full variable domain (rest looked up from reference TRBV7-9 and TRBJ1-1): DTGVSQNPRHKITKRGQNVTFRCDPISEHNRLYWYRQTLGQGPEFLTYFQNEAQLEKSRLLSDRFSAERPKGSFSTLEIQRTEQGDSAMYLCASSPPLRTAAIMNTEAFFGQGTRLTVV.

The chain combines TRBV2 with TRBJ1-6; TRBD1 might be the D (5 bases). The CDR3 contains 13 residues. V lost 6 bases, J lost 8 bases, and 11 bases lay in between. The V gene's germline CDR1 is SNHLY and CDR2 FYNNEI. CDR3 protein: CASRGTADSPLHF. CDR3 coding DNA: TGTGCCAGCAGGGGGACTGCTGATTCACCCCTCCACTTT.

The chain has TRBV24-1 and TRBJ2-2; D remains ambiguous. Trimming took off 5 bases at V and 1 base at J, with 7 bases between the two ends. The CDR3 extends over 14 amino acids. CDR1 KGHDR and CDR2 SFDVKD come from the germline V gene. CDR3 DNA: TGTGCCACCAGTGGCCACGGGAACACCGGGGAGCTGTTTTTT. Protein sequence: CATSGHGNTGELFF.